This T cell receptor beta chain was recorded in a study of T-cell reconstitution after alpha-beta-depleted transplantation in children. Using unique molecular identifiers, the investigators prepared the TCRbeta library. One entry per CDR3 protein, called by TCRdb with MiXCR from the PCR reads. The data contain about 480,000 distinct CDR3 sequences, around 12% of them singletons. V trimming: 6 bases; J trimming: 4 bases; junction bases outside the gene matches: 9. The CDR3 sequence is 15 residues long. CDR1 SGHRS and CDR2 YFSETQ come from the germline V gene. The starting material was PBMCs from the stem cell graft donor, obtained from the stem cell graft. The source of this sequence is a human donor who donated a stem cell graft to a child with combined immunodeficiency. This sequence joins TRBV5-1 and TRBJ2-1, with TRBD1 matching over 8 bases. CDR3 coding DNA: TGCGCCAGCAACTTAGGACAGGGTAATTACAATGAGCAGTTCTTC. Translation: CASNLGQGNYNEQFF. The full variable domain, with the rest looked up from reference TRBV5-1 and TRBJ2-1, is KAGVTQTPRYLIKTRGQQVTLSCSPISGHRSVSWYQQTPGQGLQFLFEYFSETQRNKGNFPGRFSGRQFSNSRSEMNVSTLELGDSALYLCASNLGQGNYNEQFFGPGTRLTVL.